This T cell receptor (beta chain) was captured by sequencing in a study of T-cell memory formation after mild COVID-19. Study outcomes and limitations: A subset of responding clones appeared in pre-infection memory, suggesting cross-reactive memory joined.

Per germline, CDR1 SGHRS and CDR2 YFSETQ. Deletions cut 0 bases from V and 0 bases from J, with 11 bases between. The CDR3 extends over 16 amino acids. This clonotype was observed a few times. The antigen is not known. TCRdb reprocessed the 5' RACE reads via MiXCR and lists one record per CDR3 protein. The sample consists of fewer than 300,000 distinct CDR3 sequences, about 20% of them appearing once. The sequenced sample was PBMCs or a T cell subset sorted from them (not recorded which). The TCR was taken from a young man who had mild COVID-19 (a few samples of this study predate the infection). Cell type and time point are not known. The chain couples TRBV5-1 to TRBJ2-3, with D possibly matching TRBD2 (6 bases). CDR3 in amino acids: CASSLVGGMSTDTQYF. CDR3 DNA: TGCGCCAGCAGCTTGGTCGGGGGTATGAGCACAGATACGCAGTATTTT. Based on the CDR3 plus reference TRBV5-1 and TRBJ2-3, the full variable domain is KAGVTQTPRYLIKTRGQQVTLSCSPISGHRSVSWYQQTPGQGLQFLFEYFSETQRNKGNFPGRFSGRQFSNSRSEMNVSTLELGDSALYLCASSLVGGMSTDTQYFGPGTRLTVL.